The 2 T cell receptor beta chains listed next were all sequenced from one sample in a study of CD8+ T cells in alopecia areata (dated by TCRdb to the late 2010s). Explained via the paper, the time point label denotes: baseline before oral tofacitinib. Library prep was done by the immunoSEQ multiplex PCR assay. To provide template for TCR sequencing, every sample had RNA extracted and reverse transcribed into cDNA. What TCRdb holds here is the immuneACCESS table cut down to in-frame rearrangements. Part of the clones is not present; checked against another copy, under half of the missing clones reflect an unresolved V gene, and the others are unexplained. The table for this sample lists approximately 57,000 clones; about 96% of them were counted only once. About 26% of the sample comes from the top ten. The sample here was CD8+ T cells sorted from blood, taken at week 0. These receptors all come from a human donor with alopecia areata.

The rearrangement joins TRBV5-6 to TRBJ1-1; D gene uncertain. This CDR3 is built from 14 residues. The V end was cut by 6 bases, the J end by 3 bases, with 15 bases between. CDR1 and CDR2 (germline): SGHDT, YYEEEE. CDR3 amino acids: CASNLRRLDTEAFF. As DNA, the CDR3 is TGTGCCAGCAACCTGAGGCGGCTGGACACTGAAGCTTTCTTT.

The chain has TRBV5-1 and TRBJ1-2, with D uncertain. The CDR3 covers 13 residues. Germline V CDR1 and CDR2: SGHRS, YFSETQ. V lost 4 bases and J 4 bases, leaving 11 bases between the germline ends. The CDR3 DNA is TGCGCCAGCAGCCCCCATCCCGCCTATGGCTACACCTTC. Residues: CASSPHPAYGYTF. Full variable domain (missing parts from reference TRBV5-1 and TRBJ1-2): KAGVTQTPRYLIKTRGQQVTLSCSPISGHRSVSWYQQTPGQGLQFLFEYFSETQRNKGNFPGRFSGRQFSNSRSEMNVSTLELGDSALYLCASSPHPAYGYTFGSGTRLTVV.